Listed here are 30 T cell receptor beta chains from one sample, sequenced in a study of cytomegalovirus exposure and HLA in healthy donors (dated by TCRdb to between 2016 and 2019). The method behind the library was the immunoSEQ multiplex PCR assay. For the multiplex PCR, a mixture combining 60 forward primers for TCR Vbeta segments and 13 reverse primers for TCR Jbeta segments was used. This is the immuneACCESS table as TCRdb keeps it, with only in-frame sequences that have V and J called. A part of the clones is gone; compared with another copy, unresolved V genes explain less than half, and the rest is unexplained. The sample table holds 70,000 to 90,000 clones, of which roughly two thirds were seen once. Of the sample, roughly 5.2% is held by the ten largest clones. The sequenced sample consisted of PBMCs. Source of these receptors: a man aged 55 to 70 in good health and CMV-seropositive.

The sample holds a few counts of this clone. The V gene is TRBV19, the J gene TRBJ2-7; 7 nucleotides align to TRBD2. CDR1 is LNHDA and CDR2 is SQIVND in the germline V gene (reference sequence). There are 13 residues in the CDR3. Germline trimming cut 8 bases from V and 6 bases from J; bases unmatched to any gene: 10. CDR3 amino acids: CASQFPGGGEQYF. As DNA, the CDR3 is TGTGCCAGTCAATTCCCGGGGGGAGGCGAGCAGTACTTC.

The rearrangement links TRBV6-5 to TRBJ1-3; D is undetermined. Trimming removed 6 bases from V and 1 base from J, with 13 bases in between. CDR3 length equals 15 residues. From germline, CDR1 is MNHEY and CDR2 SVGAGI. CDR3 nucleotide sequence: TGTGCCAGCAGCATGAATCGGGGTTCTGGAAACACCATATATTTT. It is translated as CASSMNRGSGNTIYF.

This clone appeared a few times. The chain carries TRBV10-3 and TRBJ1-5, with 7 bases that match TRBD1. The CDR3 contains 13 residues. The V and J ends lost 6 bases and 4 bases, in that order; junction bases with no gene match: 3. Germline CDR1 ENHRY, CDR2 SYGVKD. CDR3 sequence reads: CAISQGVNQPQHF. CDR3 sequence (DNA): TGTGCCATCAGCCAGGGGGTTAATCAGCCCCAGCATTTT.

In this sample, this clone turned up a few times. This rearrangement joins TRBV7-8 to TRBJ1-1; D remains unclear. V was trimmed by 5 bases and J by 1 base, leaving 11 bases between them. The CDR3 is 14 residues long. CDR1 is SGHVS, CDR2 FQNEAQ, per germline. The CDR3 DNA reads TGTGCCAGCAGCGCCGGACTGGCGAACACTGAAGCTTTCTTT. Residues: CASSAGLANTEAFF.

The V gene is TRBV10-3, the J gene TRBJ2-7; 9 bases line up with TRBD1. Germline-derived CDR1 and CDR2 are ENHRY and SYGVKD. Unmatched junction bases numbered 8, after V lost 6 bases and J lost 2 bases. This CDR3 contains 15 residues. CDR3: CAIRGDRVSPYEQYF. DNA for the CDR3: TGTGCCATCAGGGGGGACAGGGTTTCACCCTACGAGCAGTACTTC.

The chain combines TRBV5-1 with TRBJ2-3, with TRBD2 matching over 8 bases. The germline V gene encodes CDR1 SGHRS and CDR2 YFSETQ. This CDR3 is 13 amino acids long. Trimming took 8 bases from V and 2 from J; bases not matched to a gene: 4. In DNA, the CDR3 is TGCGCCAGTCGGGGGGGAGTCACAGATACGCAGTATTTT. This sequence encodes CASRGGVTDTQYF. The variable domain in full, completed from reference TRBV5-1 and TRBJ2-3, reads KAGVTQTPRYLIKTRGQQVTLSCSPISGHRSVSWYQQTPGQGLQFLFEYFSETQRNKGNFPGRFSGRQFSNSRSEMNVSTLELGDSALYLCASRGGVTDTQYFGPGTRLTVL.

This CDR3 reads CASSPVDTSNYGYTF. DNA for the CDR3: TGTGCCAGTAGCCCCGTGGACACTTCTAACTATGGCTACACCTTC. The genes are TRBV19 and TRBJ1-2; D perhaps matches TRBD1 (5 bases). Germline loops: CDR1 LNHDA, CDR2 SQIVND (reference sequence). V shed 6 bases and J shed 0 bases, with 14 bases lying between them. CDR3 length equals 15 residues. The entire variable domain, with the rest obtained from reference TRBV19 and TRBJ1-2, is as follows: DGGITQSPKYLFRKEGQNVTLSCEQNLNHDAMYWYRQDPGQGLRLIYYSQIVNDFQKGDIAEGYSVSREKKESFPLTVTSAQKNPTAFYLCASSPVDTSNYGYTFGSGTRLTVV.

The gene calls are TRBV6-5 and TRBJ2-3, with a weak D call TRBD1 (6 bases). Trimming left V 6 bases short and J 0 bases short, with 13 bases between. The CDR3 covers 15 residues. Germline values: CDR1 MNHEY, CDR2 SVGAGI. The CDR3 region is CASSPGQFSTDTQYF. The CDR3 DNA sequence: TGTGCCAGCAGCCCCGGACAGTTTAGCACAGATACGCAGTATTTT.

This clone was detected once. The chain recombines TRBV7-9 with TRBJ2-5, with 7 bases identical to TRBD2. The DNA end favors TRBJ2-7, so the J call may be wrong. Germline CDR1 and CDR2: SEHNR and FQNEAQ (reference sequence). CDR3 length: 15 amino acids. CDR3 DNA: TGTGCCAGCAGCTTAAGGCGTGGGACTACCTACGAGCAGTACTTC. This translates into CASSLRRGTTYEQYF.

This clone is a singleton in its sample. This chain connects TRBV6-6 to TRBJ1-1, with 7 nucleotides matching TRBD1. CDR1 is MNHNY, CDR2 SVGAGI, per germline (reference sequence). Unmatched junction bases numbered 5, after V lost 5 bases and J lost 2 bases. CDR3 size: 14 residues. This CDR3 reads CASSPGQINTEAFF. DNA of the CDR3: TGTGCCAGCAGTCCGGGACAGATCAACACTGAAGCTTTCTTT.

The chain is built from TRBV28 and TRBJ1-5; 10 nucleotides agree with TRBD1. From germline, CDR1 is MDHEN and CDR2 SYDVKM. V shed 3 bases, J shed 0 bases, and the junction held 8 bases outside the gene matches. The CDR3 length is 18 residues. CDR3 nucleotide sequence: TGTGCCAGCAGTTTGGGGACAGGGGCGGGTTATAGCAATCAGCCCCAGCATTTT. Protein: CASSLGTGAGYSNQPQHF. The variable domain in full, with the rest retrieved from reference TRBV28 and TRBJ1-5, is DVKVTQSSRYLVKRTGEKVFLECVQDMDHENMFWYRQDPGLGLRLIYFSYDVKMKEKGDIPEGYSVSREKKERFSLILESASTNQTSMYLCASSLGTGAGYSNQPQHFGDGTRLSIL.

The chain is built from TRBV2 and TRBJ2-7; TRBD2 aligns across 7 bases. Germline CDR1 reads SNHLY; CDR2 reads FYNNEI. The CDR3 runs 14 residues. J was trimmed by 3 bases and V by 6 bases; bases with no gene match: 8. The CDR3 nucleotides are TGTGCCAGCAGCAAAGCGGGGTTTGACTACGAGCAGTACTTC. Residues: CASSKAGFDYEQYF.

The rearrangement links TRBV7-9 to TRBJ1-2; unclear D gene. Germline assignment: CDR1 SEHNR and CDR2 FQNEAQ (reference sequence). The V end was cut by 5 bases, the J end by 5 bases, with 9 bases between. This CDR3 is 12 amino acids long. The CDR3 DNA reads as TGTGCCAGCAGCCCCACCGGGTATGGCTACACCTTC. Amino acids: CASSPTGYGYTF.

This clone was detected once. This sequence joins TRBV11-3 and TRBJ2-5; the D gene is possibly TRBD1 (6 bases). The DNA matches TRBJ2-7 better at its end, which makes the J call doubtful. CDR1 is SGHNT, CDR2 YENEEA, per germline. The CDR3 has 13 amino acids. CDR3 amino acids: CASSPRGSYEQYF. In DNA form, the CDR3 reads TGTGCCAGCAGCCCCAGGGGCTCCTACGAGCAGTACTTC.

V gene TRBV30 combines with J gene TRBJ1-5; D not resolved. Trimming stripped 1 base from V and 7 bases from J, with 14 bases between. The CDR3 is made up of 14 amino acids. In germline, CDR1 is GTSNPN, CDR2 SVGIG (reference sequence). The CDR3 region has the DNA TGTGCCTGGAGTGGACACACGCCCAACCAGCCCCAGCATTTT. It yields the protein CAWSGHTPNQPQHF.

Only a few counts were recorded for this clone. CDR3 in amino acids: CASSLEGQGEVDTQYF. The CDR3 coding sequence is TGTGCCAGCAGCTTAGAGGGACAGGGGGAGGTAGATACGCAGTATTTT. The chain combines TRBV11-2 with TRBJ2-3; 11 nucleotides align to TRBD1. The germline CDR1 and CDR2 sequences are SGHAT and FQNNGV. The V and J ends lost 0 bases and 5 bases, in that order; junction bases with no gene match: 4. The CDR3 length is 16 residues.

The genes are TRBV10-1 and TRBJ1-1; 7 bases align to TRBD1. Trimming cost V 2 bases and J 5 bases; bases outside gene matches: 5. Germline V gives CDR1 WNHNN, CDR2 SYGVQD (reference sequence). The CDR3 runs 14 residues. CDR3 loop: CASSENRGGTEAFF. In DNA form, the CDR3 reads TGCGCCAGCAGTGAGAACAGGGGTGGGACTGAAGCTTTCTTT.

Concerning this clone: The same CDR3 can be traced to other DNA sequences in this sample. The V gene is TRBV29-1, the J gene TRBJ2-5; D gene unclear. This CDR3 region has 10 residues. Trimming left V 4 bases short and J 3 bases short, with 3 bases between. Germline CDR1 is SQVTM and CDR2 is ANQGSEA. As DNA, the CDR3 is TGCAGCGTTGCCGAAGAGACCCAGTACTTC. It translates to CSVAEETQYF.

This clone was counted between two and nine times. The chain combines TRBV10-3 with TRBJ2-5, with 13 positions matching TRBD2. The DNA matches TRBJ2-7 better at its end, which makes the J call doubtful. The CDR3 has 15 amino acids. In germline, CDR1 is ENHRY, CDR2 SYGVKD. CDR3 bases: TGTGCCATCAGTGTAGGGACTAGCGGGATCAACGAGCAGTACTTC. Amino acids: CAISVGTSGINEQYF.

This sequence joins TRBV11-3 and TRBJ2-3; 9 bases fit TRBD1. The ends lost 4 bases at V and 1 base at J; junction bases unmatched: 6. The germline gives CDR1 SGHNT, CDR2 YENEEA. CDR3 length: 16 residues. The DNA for the CDR3 is TGTGCCAGCAGCTCGGGGACAGGGAGCCGCACAGATACGCAGTATTTT. The encoded protein is CASSSGTGSRTDTQYF.

V usage is TRBV6-6 and J usage is TRBJ1-6; TRBD1 might be the D (5 bases). CDR1 MNHNY and CDR2 SVGAGI come from the germline V gene (reference sequence). Trimming shortened V by 4 bases and J by 10 bases, and 20 bases separated the two germline ends. This CDR3 spans 16 amino acids. The CDR3 coding sequence is TGTGCCAGCAGTTCCCGGCGGGACTTGGTCGGATCACCCCTCCACTTT. Its protein is CASSSRRDLVGSPLHF.

V is TRBV7-2 and J is TRBJ2-7, with 8 bases that match TRBD2. This CDR3 is 16 amino acids long. The J segment lost 3 bases and the V segment lost 6 bases, leaving 13 bases of the junction unmatched. CDR1 SGHTA and CDR2 FQGNSA come from the germline V gene. The CDR3 nucleotides read TGTGCCAGCAGTTTCGGGGGTGCGGGGGGCCACTACGAGCAGTACTTC. This sequence encodes CASSFGGAGGHYEQYF. Variable domain in full (rest from reference TRBV7-2 and TRBJ2-7): GAGVSQSPSNKVTEKGKDVELRCDPISGHTALYWYRQSLGQGLEFLIYFQGNSAPDKSGLPSDRFSAERTGGSVSTLTIQRTQQEDSAVYLCASSFGGAGGHYEQYFGPGTRLTVT.

This clone was seen a single time. The chain recombines TRBV7-6 with TRBJ2-7, with D perhaps matching TRBD1 (7 bases). The germline V gene encodes CDR1 SGHVS and CDR2 FNYEAQ. This CDR3 has 17 residues. V lost 1 base and J lost 0, with 16 bases in between. The CDR3 DNA follows: TGTGCCAGCAGCTTAGAGGGGGCGGGACCCACCTCCTACGAGCAGTACTTC. It is translated as CASSLEGAGPTSYEQYF.

The gene calls are TRBV20-1 and TRBJ1-1, with TRBD1 matching over 8 bases. The junction had 2 bases not matched to a gene; V was cut back by 5 bases and J by 6 bases. The CDR3 is 11 residues long. Per germline, CDR1 DFQATT and CDR2 SNEGSKA (reference sequence). CDR3 sequence reads: CSARTGPEAFF. Here the CDR3 DNA reads TGCAGTGCTCGGACAGGGCCTGAAGCTTTCTTT.

A single count supports this clone. The chain is built from TRBV9 and TRBJ1-3, with 8 bases that match TRBD1. This CDR3 has 16 amino acids. V lost 4 bases, J lost 0 bases, and 6 bases stayed unmatched. Germline loops: CDR1 SGDLS, CDR2 YYNGEE. The CDR3 DNA is TGTGCCAGCAGCTTAGGACAGGGAACCTCTGGAAACACCATATATTTT. Translation: CASSLGQGTSGNTIYF.

The chain joins TRBV28 to TRBJ2-5, with D perhaps matching TRBD1 (6 bases). CDR1 is MDHEN and CDR2 is SYDVKM in the germline V gene. This CDR3 has 15 amino acids. V lost 2 bases, J lost 4 bases, and 14 bases lay in between. In DNA, the CDR3 is TGTGCCAGCAGTTTAGGGAACAGGGTGGGAGAGACCCAGTACTTC. Encoded protein: CASSLGNRVGETQYF.

This chain links TRBV11-2 with TRBJ2-5; 7 bases agree with TRBD2. With V trimmed by 1 base and J by 7 bases, 9 bases remained unmatched. Germline V gives CDR1 SGHAT, CDR2 FQNNGV. The CDR3 spans 15 residues. The CDR3 loop reads CASSLVNLSGGTQYF. CDR3 DNA sequence: TGTGCCAGCAGCTTAGTTAACCTGTCGGGGGGGACCCAGTACTTC. The entire variable domain, with the rest obtained from reference TRBV11-2 and TRBJ2-5, is as follows: EAGVAQSPRYKIIEKRQSVAFWCNPISGHATLYWYQQILGQGPKLLIQFQNNGVVDDSQLPKDRFSAERLKGVDSTLKIQPAKLEDSAVYLCASSLVNLSGGTQYFGPGTRLLVL.

The V gene is TRBV7-9, the J gene TRBJ1-1, with D perhaps matching TRBD1 (5 bases). Per germline, CDR1 SEHNR and CDR2 FQNEAQ (reference sequence). The V gene lost 5 bases and the J gene lost 10 bases, with 11 bases spanning the gap. This CDR3 comprises 11 residues. The CDR3 protein is CASSLREGAFF. As DNA, the CDR3 is TGTGCCAGCAGCCTCAGGGAGGGAGCTTTCTTT.

This chain joins TRBV4-2 and TRBJ2-7; 7 bases agree with TRBD1. The CDR3 runs 12 residues. Germline assignment: CDR1 LGHNA and CDR2 YNFKEQ. V shed 3 bases and J 4 bases; nucleotides not matched to a gene: 0. This chain's CDR3 is CASSQTGYEQYF. The CDR3 DNA is TGTGCCAGCAGCCAGACAGGGTACGAGCAGTACTTC.

The chain links TRBV7-3 to TRBJ2-5; 8 nucleotides agree with TRBD1. CDR1 SGHTA and CDR2 FQGTGA come from the germline V gene. CDR3 length: 14 amino acids. Trimming at V came to 5 bases and at J to 5 bases, leaving 7 bases not matched to a gene. CDR3 nucleotide sequence: TGTGCCAGCAGCGAAACAGGGGGACGGGAGACCCAGTACTTC. It specifies CASSETGGRETQYF.